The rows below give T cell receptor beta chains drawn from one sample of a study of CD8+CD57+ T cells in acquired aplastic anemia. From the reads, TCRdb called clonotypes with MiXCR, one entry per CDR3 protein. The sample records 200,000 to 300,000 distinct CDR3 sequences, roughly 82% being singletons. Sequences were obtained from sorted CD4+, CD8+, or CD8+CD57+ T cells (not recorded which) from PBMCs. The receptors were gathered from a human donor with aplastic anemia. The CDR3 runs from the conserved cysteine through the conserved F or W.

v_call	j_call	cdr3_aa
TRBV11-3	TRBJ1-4	CASAVGVSEKLFF
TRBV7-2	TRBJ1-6	CASSLGQGGYTAPLHF
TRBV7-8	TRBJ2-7	CASSSAGGPDSHEQYF
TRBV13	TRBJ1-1	CASSASGEQGEAFF
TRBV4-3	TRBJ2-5	CASSQPTVPRGGETQYF
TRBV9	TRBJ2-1	CASSVGSGAHYLQFF
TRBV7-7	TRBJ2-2	CASSLALGPELGELFF
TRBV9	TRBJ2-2	CASRSGDLLSVEHDLTPEQFF
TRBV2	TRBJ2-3	CASSFGGGHNPQYF
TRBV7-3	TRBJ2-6	CASSPWTGGEAF